The 18 T cell receptor beta chains below were found in one sample sequenced in a study of cytomegalovirus exposure and HLA in healthy donors. TCRdb's table, derived via immunoSEQ multiplex PCR, lists solely in-frame clones and lacks some. The sample has around 70,000 clones, about 95% seen once. Sequencing was done on a sample of PBMCs. The source of these receptors is a man younger than 35 in good health and CMV-seronegative.

The genes are TRBV19 and TRBJ2-5; 7 bases map to TRBD1. The ends lost 3 bases at V and 9 bases at J; junction bases unmatched: 16. The CDR3 runs to 16 residues. The germline gives CDR1 LNHDA, CDR2 SQIVND (reference sequence). CDR3 nucleotide sequence: TGTGCCAGTAGTATCACAGGGGACATGTCGTTAGGGGCCCAGTACTTC. Protein: CASSITGDMSLGAQYF.

The V call is TRBV7-7, the J call TRBJ2-3, with D tentatively TRBD1 (5 bases). CDR1 and CDR2 (germline): SSHAT, FNYEAQ (reference sequence). The CDR3 runs to 14 residues. Trimming took 1 base from V and 5 from J, leaving 10 bases between them. The CDR3 here is CASSLGQGLDTQYF. DNA for the CDR3: TGTGCCAGCAGCTTAGGGCAGGGTTTAGATACGCAGTATTTT.

This clone was observed a single time. The chain couples TRBV23-1 to TRBJ1-2; no clear D. TRBV23-1 is given ORF status, its function remaining uncertain. Deletions cut 4 bases from V and 0 bases from J, with 12 bases between. This CDR3 is built from 15 residues. The CDR3 reads CASSLSGEANYGYTF. The CDR3 region has the DNA TGCGCCAGCAGTCTGAGCGGGGAAGCTAACTATGGCTACACCTTC.

V is TRBV4-3 and J is TRBJ2-1; TRBD2 aligns across 9 bases. J lost 8 bases, V lost 0 bases, and 11 bases had no gene match. The CDR3 loop spans 17 amino acids. Germline-derived CDR1 and CDR2 are LGHNA and YSLEER. CDR3 region: CASSQDGWASGVYEQFF. In DNA, the CDR3 is TGCGCCAGCAGCCAAGATGGATGGGCTAGCGGGGTCTATGAGCAGTTCTTC.

The CDR3 here is CSVKGGSPNTEAFF. For the CDR3, the DNA is TGCAGCGTCAAAGGGGGCAGCCCAAACACTGAAGCTTTCTTT. V gene TRBV29-1 combines with J gene TRBJ1-1; 7 bases are a match to TRBD1. The trim removed 6 bases at V and 2 bases at J, leaving 9 bases unmatched. CDR3 size: 14 residues. Germline CDR1 is SQVTM and CDR2 is ANQGSEA.

The chain employs TRBV7-2 and TRBJ2-3, with D perhaps matching TRBD2 (5 bases). Between the trimmed V and J ends, which lost 0 bases and 1 base, there was a span of 8 bases. The CDR3 is made up of 15 amino acids. CDR1 SGHTA and CDR2 FQGNSA come from the germline V gene. For the CDR3, the DNA is TGTGCCAGCAGCTTAGCTCCCGGGGGCACAGATACGCAGTATTTT. Residues: CASSLAPGGTDTQYF.

This clone occurred once. The chain joins TRBV9 to TRBJ1-6; 7 bases are shared with TRBD1. This CDR3 contains 15 residues. Germline V gives CDR1 SGDLS, CDR2 YYNGEE. V lost 3 bases to trimming and J lost 9 bases; unmatched junction nucleotides: 9. The CDR3 DNA is TGTGCCAGCAGCGATAGGGACAGCCCCAGTTCACCCCTCCACTTT. Amino acids: CASSDRDSPSSPLHF.

This rearrangement joins TRBV7-2 to TRBJ1-1; a possible D gene is TRBD1 (6 bases). The CDR3 length is 14 residues. Trimming removed 8 bases at V and 1 base at J, with 14 bases between. In germline, CDR1 is SGHTA, CDR2 FQGNSA. DNA for the CDR3: TGTGCCAGCGGACAAATACAGGGGAACACTGAAGCTTTCTTT. Residues: CASGQIQGNTEAFF.

The chain employs TRBV6-5 and TRBJ1-2; 7 bases fit TRBD1. Per the germline V gene, CDR1 is MNHEY and CDR2 is SVGAGI. The CDR3 totals 14 residues. V was pared by 5 bases and J by 2 bases, with 5 bases of the junction left unmatched. The CDR3 reads CASSRQGSNYGYTF. CDR3 DNA sequence: TGTGCCAGCAGTCGACAGGGATCGAACTATGGCTACACCTTC.

This clone has only a few counts. The chain recombines TRBV5-5 with TRBJ2-2; 7 bases fit TRBD2. The CDR3 runs 16 residues. The V gene end was trimmed by 2 bases and the J gene end by 1 base; junction bases not matched to a gene: 5. Germline lookup yields CDR1 SGHKS and CDR2 YYEKEE (reference sequence). The CDR3 loop reads CASSFHGRGNTGELFF. CDR3 in DNA: TGTGCCAGCAGCTTCCATGGGAGGGGGAACACCGGGGAGCTGTTTTTT.

The chain links TRBV15 to TRBJ1-1, with TRBD1 matching 9 bases. The trim removed 3 bases at V and 1 base at J, leaving 0 bases unmatched. In germline, CDR1 is LNHNV, CDR2 YYDKDF (reference sequence). The CDR3 is made up of 14 amino acids. In DNA, the CDR3 is TGTGCCACCAGCAGGGGACAGGGGAACACTGAAGCTTTCTTT. Protein sequence: CATSRGQGNTEAFF.

The chain employs TRBV25-1 and TRBJ2-5, with D unresolved. The ends were cut back, 6 bases at V and 3 bases at J, with 8 bases in the middle. The CDR3 covers 12 residues. Germline V gene lookup returns CDR1 MGHDK and CDR2 SYGVNS. In DNA, the CDR3 is TGTGCCAGCAGGCGCATGGAAGAGACCCAGTACTTC. Translation gives CASRRMEETQYF.

The chain carries TRBV5-4 and TRBJ2-1, with 13 bases identical to TRBD2. V dropped 1 base and J dropped 0; count of bases not matched to a gene: 10. The CDR3 extends over 20 amino acids. In germline, CDR1 is SGHNT, CDR2 YYREEE (reference sequence). CDR3 coding DNA: TGTGCCAGCAGCTTGCCAGTGGGACTAGCGGGGACGAGCTCCTACAATGAGCAGTTCTTC. This gives the protein CASSLPVGLAGTSSYNEQFF.

The chain links TRBV5-6 to TRBJ1-1, with TRBD1 identical over 7 bases. CDR1 is SGHDT, CDR2 YYEEEE, per germline. The CDR3 is 16 residues long. The V segment lost 1 base and the J segment 6 bases; nucleotides outside the gene matches: 12. This CDR3 reads CASSLSSYRGNPEAFF. The CDR3 nucleotides are TGTGCCAGCAGCTTGAGCTCCTACAGGGGTAATCCTGAAGCTTTCTTT.

V gene TRBV9 combines with J gene TRBJ2-1; 7 nucleotides line up with TRBD1. Germline assignment: CDR1 SGDLS and CDR2 YYNGEE. J lost 9 bases, V lost 2 bases, and 8 bases had no gene match. The CDR3 spans 14 residues. Here the CDR3 reads CASSVRQGQGEQFF. For the CDR3, the DNA is TGTGCCAGCAGCGTCCGACAGGGTCAGGGTGAGCAGTTCTTC.

The chain is built from TRBV10-3 and TRBJ2-3, with 11 bases that match TRBD2. The V and J ends lost 5 bases and 6 bases, in that order; junction bases with no gene match: 7. The CDR3 is made up of 15 amino acids. The germline CDR1 and CDR2 sequences are ENHRY and SYGVKD. CDR3 in DNA: TGTGCCATCAGTCCGGGACTAGCGGTCCCGGATACGCAGTATTTT. This translates into CAISPGLAVPDTQYF.

CDR3 loop: CASSLFGITPGNTIYF. The CDR3, as DNA: TGTGCCAGCAGCTTGTTCGGGATCACCCCCGGAAACACCATATATTTT. The genes are TRBV5-4 and TRBJ1-3; D remains ambiguous. V lost 1 base, J lost 4 bases, and 15 bases lay in between. The CDR3 consists of 16 residues. Per the germline V gene, CDR1 is SGHNT and CDR2 is YYREEE (reference sequence). Supplemented by reference TRBV5-4 and TRBJ1-3, the full variable domain reads ETGVTQSPTHLIKTRGQQVTLRCSSQSGHNTVSWYQQALGQGPQFIFQYYREEENGRGNFPPRFSGLQFPNYSSELNVNALELDDSALYLCASSLFGITPGNTIYFGEGSWLTVV.

This clone appeared once. The V and J genes are TRBV5-4 and TRBJ1-1; 8 nucleotides line up with TRBD1. J gave up 3 bases and V 0 bases, and 4 bases lay outside the gene matches. Germline CDR1 reads SGHNT; CDR2 reads YYREEE (reference sequence). The CDR3 covers 15 residues. CDR3 DNA sequence: TGTGCCAGCAGCTTGGAAGGCAGGGGGCACACTGAAGCTTTCTTT. Protein product: CASSLEGRGHTEAFF.